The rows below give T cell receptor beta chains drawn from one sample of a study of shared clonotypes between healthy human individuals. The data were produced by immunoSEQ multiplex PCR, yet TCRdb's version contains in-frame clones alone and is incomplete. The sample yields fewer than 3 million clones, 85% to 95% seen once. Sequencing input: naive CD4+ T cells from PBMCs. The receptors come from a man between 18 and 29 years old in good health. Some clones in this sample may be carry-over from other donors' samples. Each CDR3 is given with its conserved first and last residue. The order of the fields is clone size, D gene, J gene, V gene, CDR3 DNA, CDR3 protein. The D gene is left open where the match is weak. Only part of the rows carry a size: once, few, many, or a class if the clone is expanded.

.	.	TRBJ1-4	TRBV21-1	TGTGCCAGCAGCAAAGGACAGGAGGTGGATGAAAAACTGTTTTTT	CASSKGQEVDEKLFF
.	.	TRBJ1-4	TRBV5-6	TGTGCCAGCAGCGGGGGGCAAGAAAAACTGTTTTTT	CASSGGQEKLFF
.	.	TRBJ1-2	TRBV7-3	TGTGCCAGCAGCCCCACCGGGGGCGGTGGCGGCTACACCTTC	CASSPTGGGGGYTF
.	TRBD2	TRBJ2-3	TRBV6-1	TGTGCCAGCAGTGAAAGGCCTAGCGGGAGTTCCGATACGCAGTATTTT	CASSERPSGSSDTQYF
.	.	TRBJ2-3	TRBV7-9	TGTGCCAGCAGCTTGGGGGGAGTCACAGATACGCAGTATTTT	CASSLGGVTDTQYF
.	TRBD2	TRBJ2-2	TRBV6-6	TGTGCCAGCGAGAGAGGGACTAGCGGGAACACCGGGGAGCTGTTTTTT	CASERGTSGNTGELFF
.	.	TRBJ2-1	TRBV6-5	TGTGCCAGCAGTCTATGGACAGAGGCGGCCAATGAGCAGTTCTTC	CASSLWTEAANEQFF
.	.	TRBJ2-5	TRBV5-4	TGTGCCAGCAGCCCTAGATCCCAAGAGACCCAGTACTTC	CASSPRSQETQYF
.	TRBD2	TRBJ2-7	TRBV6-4	TGTGCCAGCAGTGACAGCCCTAAACCTCCGGGACTAGCGGCCCAAGGGCAGCAGTACTTC	CASSDSPKPPGLAAQGQQYF
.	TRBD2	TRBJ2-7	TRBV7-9	TGTGCCAGCAGCACAACTAGCGGGGGCCCCAACGAGCAGTACTTC	CASSTTSGGPNEQYF
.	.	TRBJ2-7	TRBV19	TGTGCCAGTAGTATAGATCTAAGGAGGGACCGATCCTACGAGCAGTACTTC	CASSIDLRRDRSYEQYF
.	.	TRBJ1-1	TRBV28	TGTGCCAGCGAGGGGCAGGGGACCATGAACACTGAAGCTTTCTTT	CASEGQGTMNTEAFF
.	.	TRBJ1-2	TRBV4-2	TGTGCCAGCAGCCAAGACGGGGTCAGGTCCCCATCACGGGGCTATGGCTACACCTTC	CASSQDGVRSPSRGYGYTF
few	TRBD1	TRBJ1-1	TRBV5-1	TGCGCCAGCAGCTTGGACGAGGGGGCCTACACTGAAGCTTTCTTT	CASSLDEGAYTEAFF
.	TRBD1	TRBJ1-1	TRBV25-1	TGTGCCAGCAGTGCCGGGACAGTTTTTACTGAAGCTTTCTTT	CASSAGTVFTEAFF
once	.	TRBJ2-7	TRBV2	TGTGCCAGCAGTGAACAAGGAAGCTCCTACGAGCAGTACTTC	CASSEQGSSYEQYF
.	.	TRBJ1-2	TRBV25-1	TGTGCCAGCAGTGACAACCGACCGAACGGATACTTCTATGGCTACACCTTC	CASSDNRPNGYFYGYTF
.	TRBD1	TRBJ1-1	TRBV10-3	TGTGCCATCAGTGAACAGGGGTCGAACACTGAAGCTTTCTTT	CAISEQGSNTEAFF
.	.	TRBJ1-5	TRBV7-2	TGTGCCAGCAGGCGACAGGTTAATCAGCCCCAGCATTTT	CASRRQVNQPQHF
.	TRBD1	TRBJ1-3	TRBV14	TGTGCCAGCAGCCCGATGTGGACAGGGTGGTATGCTGAAGTCGTCTCTGGAAACACCATATATTTT	CASSPMWTGWYAEVVSGNTIYF
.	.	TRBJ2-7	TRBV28	TGTGCCAGCAGTTTAACATCCGGGTTACTCTACGAGCAGTACTTC	CASSLTSGLLYEQYF
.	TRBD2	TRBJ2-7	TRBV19	TGTGCCAGTACCCCGCGTCTAGCGGGTTCGGGGGAGCAGTACTTC	CASTPRLAGSGEQYF
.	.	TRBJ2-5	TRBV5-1	TGCGCCAGCAGCTTGCCAGAACTACAAGAGACCCAGTACTTC	CASSLPELQETQYF
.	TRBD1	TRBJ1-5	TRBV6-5	TGTGCCAGCAGTTATGGGACAGGGAGCAATCAGCCCCAGCATTTT	CASSYGTGSNQPQHF